This T cell receptor (beta chain) was sequenced in a study of spatial heterogeneity in lung cancer. On the study more broadly: Tumor regions showed TCR transcript counts that correlated strongly with a T cell module score from matched bulk RNA-seq. Study-wide results and caveats: It was found that expanded intratumoral alpha and beta TCR counts tracked tumor mutation counts. Expanded TCRs classified as ubiquitous or regional were counted, and these counts tracked ubiquitous and regional nonsynonymous mutations, respectively.

This clonotype came up a few times. Its antigen is still unknown. Because this beta chain is a stray read in a library intended to capture alpha chains, its abundance should not be given much weight. TCRdb reprocessed the 5' RACE reads via MiXCR and lists one record per CDR3 protein. The data show some 6,900 distinct CDR3 sequences, with about 13% seen just once and roughly 10% held by the top ten. Documented time point: sample taken at primary tumor resection. There are 15 residues in the CDR3. V lost 1 base and J 5 bases, leaving 9 bases between the germline ends. The chain recombines TRBV12-3 or TRBV12-4 with TRBJ1-6; D is ambiguous. Sequenced here: lung tumor tissue, sampled at surgery. The source is a male donor with early-stage non-small cell lung cancer. The CDR3 nucleotides are TGTGCCAGCAGTTTAGACGTGGGTGATAATTCACCCCTCCACTTT. This sequence encodes CASSLDVGDNSPLHF.